Listed below are T cell receptor beta chains from one sample, sequenced in a study of vaccination effects on CD4 cells after COVID-19. Their recognized antigens are unknown. Only in-frame clones appear in the TCRdb table, and some are missing; sequencing was by immunoSEQ multiplex PCR. The sample contains 65,000 to 95,000 clones, 77% of which appear only once. This specimen was CD4+ T cells from PBMCs cultured with HCoV-OC43 spike peptides, taken after COVID-19 vaccination. Every receptor here comes from a human donor who received a COVID-19 vaccine. The CDR3 runs from the conserved cysteine through the conserved F or W. Each record gives: CDR3 protein, CDR3 DNA, V gene, J gene, clone size, D gene. D genes are given only for firm matches. Some rows mark clone size as missing; the rest say once, few, many or name a class of expanded clone.

cdr3_aa: CASSPEGNTIYF; cdr3_nt: TGTGCCAGCTCACCAGAAGGAAACACCATATATTTT; v_call: TRBV18; j_call: TRBJ1-3; clone_size: NA; d_call: NA
cdr3_aa: CAIVPDSSGGGTQYF; cdr3_nt: TGTGCCATCGTTCCTGACTCTAGCGGAGGAGGGACCCAGTACTTC; v_call: TRBV6-4; j_call: TRBJ2-5; clone_size: NA; d_call: TRBD2
cdr3_aa: CASVRQGTGELFF; cdr3_nt: TGTGCTAGTGTCCGACAGGGGACCGGGGAGCTGTTTTTT; v_call: TRBV12-5; j_call: TRBJ2-2; clone_size: NA; d_call: TRBD1
cdr3_aa: CASSLLQLNTGELFF; cdr3_nt: TGTGCCAGCAGCTTACTACAGTTGAACACCGGGGAGCTGTTTTTT; v_call: TRBV11-2; j_call: TRBJ2-2; clone_size: NA; d_call: NA
cdr3_aa: CAWSRQGGGSPQHF; cdr3_nt: TGTGCCTGGAGTCGGCAAGGTGGGGGTTCGCCCCAGCATTTT; v_call: TRBV30; j_call: TRBJ1-5; clone_size: NA; d_call: NA
cdr3_aa: CSVEGGAGTDTDTQYF; cdr3_nt: TGCAGCGTTGAAGGGGGAGCGGGGACCGACACAGATACGCAGTATTTT; v_call: TRBV29-1; j_call: TRBJ2-3; clone_size: NA; d_call: TRBD2
cdr3_aa: CASSRPKRGGEETQYF; cdr3_nt: TGCGCCAGCAGCCGACCTAAGCGGGGGGGAGAAGAGACCCAGTACTTC; v_call: TRBV4-1; j_call: TRBJ2-5; clone_size: NA; d_call: TRBD2
cdr3_aa: CASSYSRAPLTDTQYF; cdr3_nt: TGTGCCAGCAGTTACTCGCGGGCACCCCTTACGGATACGCAGTATTTT; v_call: TRBV6-5; j_call: TRBJ2-3; clone_size: NA; d_call: NA
cdr3_aa: CATSDPGVSTDTQYF; cdr3_nt: TGTGCCACCAGTGATCCAGGGGTTAGCACAGATACGCAGTATTTT; v_call: TRBV24-1; j_call: TRBJ2-3; clone_size: NA; d_call: NA
cdr3_aa: CASSGDGARDTQYF; cdr3_nt: TGTGCCAGCAGCGGCGATGGGGCGCGGGATACGCAGTATTTT; v_call: TRBV7-9; j_call: TRBJ2-3; clone_size: NA; d_call: NA
cdr3_aa: CASSGRGAYQETQYF; cdr3_nt: TGTGCCAGCAGCGGGAGGGGGGCCTACCAAGAGACCCAGTACTTC; v_call: TRBV7-8; j_call: TRBJ2-5; clone_size: NA; d_call: NA
cdr3_aa: CASSLKPQSIGYTF; cdr3_nt: TGTGCCAGTAGCCTCAAACCCCAGTCTATTGGCTACACCTTC; v_call: TRBV19; j_call: TRBJ1-2; clone_size: few; d_call: NA
cdr3_aa: CAGGDYLETQYF; cdr3_nt: TGTGCCGGGGGGGACTACTTAGAGACCCAGTACTTC; v_call: TRBV21-1; j_call: TRBJ2-5; clone_size: NA; d_call: NA
cdr3_aa: CASSSLAGGSYNEQFF; cdr3_nt: TGTGCCAGCAGTTCACTTGCAGGGGGCTCCTACAATGAGCAGTTCTTC; v_call: TRBV6-2/TRBV6-3; j_call: TRBJ2-1; clone_size: NA; d_call: TRBD1
cdr3_aa: CASRMDSESEAFF; cdr3_nt: TGCGCCAGCAGGATGGACAGTGAGTCTGAAGCTTTCTTT; v_call: TRBV10-1; j_call: TRBJ1-1; clone_size: NA; d_call: NA
cdr3_aa: CASSSTTSITGELFF; cdr3_nt: TGTGCCAGCAGTTCCACCACCTCCATCACCGGGGAGCTGTTTTTT; v_call: TRBV25-1; j_call: TRBJ2-2; clone_size: few; d_call: NA
cdr3_aa: CASSTGGTEAFF; cdr3_nt: TGCGCCAGCAGTACTGGAGGGACTGAAGCTTTCTTT; v_call: TRBV10-2; j_call: TRBJ1-1; clone_size: NA; d_call: NA
cdr3_aa: CASSSDGSGANVLTF; cdr3_nt: TGTGCCAGCAGTTCGGACGGTTCTGGGGCCAACGTCCTGACTTTC; v_call: TRBV5-5; j_call: TRBJ2-6; clone_size: NA; d_call: NA
cdr3_aa: CASSVGGAWGYTF; cdr3_nt: TGTGCCAGCAGTGTAGGGGGGGCTTGGGGCTACACCTTC; v_call: TRBV2; j_call: TRBJ1-2; clone_size: NA; d_call: NA
cdr3_aa: CAWSVNTGPKNIQYF; cdr3_nt: TGTGCCTGGAGTGTAAACACAGGACCCAAAAACATTCAGTACTTC; v_call: TRBV30; j_call: TRBJ2-4; clone_size: NA; d_call: NA
cdr3_aa: CASSPDQLSSYNEQFF; cdr3_nt: TGTGCCAGCTCACCCGATCAACTCAGCTCCTACAATGAGCAGTTCTTC; v_call: TRBV18; j_call: TRBJ2-1; clone_size: NA; d_call: NA
cdr3_aa: CASSLQGAQETQYF; cdr3_nt: TGTGCCAGCAGTTTACAGGGGGCCCAAGAGACCCAGTACTTC; v_call: TRBV28; j_call: TRBJ2-5; clone_size: NA; d_call: TRBD1
cdr3_aa: CASSYLATTDTQYF; cdr3_nt: TGTGCCAGCAGTTATTTGGCTACCACAGATACGCAGTATTTT; v_call: TRBV6-2/TRBV6-3; j_call: TRBJ2-3; clone_size: NA; d_call: NA
cdr3_aa: CASSRVTAGDYTF; cdr3_nt: TGTGCCAGCAGTCGGGTGACCGCCGGTGACTACACCTTC; v_call: TRBV12-3/TRBV12-4; j_call: TRBJ1-2; clone_size: NA; d_call: NA
cdr3_aa: CASSAHRDQETQYF; cdr3_nt: TGTGCCAGCAGCGCCCACCGAGACCAAGAGACCCAGTACTTC; v_call: TRBV7-9; j_call: TRBJ2-5; clone_size: once; d_call: NA
cdr3_aa: CASSRHGTLNTEAFF; cdr3_nt: TGCGCCAGCAGCCGCCACGGGACACTGAACACTGAAGCTTTCTTT; v_call: TRBV4-1; j_call: TRBJ1-1; clone_size: NA; d_call: NA
cdr3_aa: CASSWEGQTNTEAFF; cdr3_nt: TGCGCCAGCAGCTGGGAGGGACAGACTAACACTGAAGCTTTCTTT; v_call: TRBV5-1; j_call: TRBJ1-1; clone_size: NA; d_call: TRBD1